One and the same sample provided the 27 T cell receptor beta chains below, sequenced in a study of cytomegalovirus exposure and HLA in healthy donors. The PCR had 60 Vbeta and 13 Jbeta primers. Clones were sequenced by immunoSEQ multiplex PCR, and TCRdb holds only the in-frame ones, with some missing. This sample has more than 95,000 clones, with approximately 80% found just once. Input material: PBMCs. The receptors stem from a woman between 40 and 50 years old in good health and CMV-seropositive.

The chain employs TRBV7-9 and TRBJ2-3, with TRBD1 identical over 8 bases. This CDR3 is built from 14 residues. V was clipped by 10 bases and J by 5 bases; unmatched bases: 11. CDR1 is SEHNR, CDR2 FQNEAQ, per germline (reference sequence). The DNA of the CDR3 is TGTGCCATCCGACGACAGGGGCAGTTAGATACGCAGTATTTT. Amino acid sequence: CAIRRQGQLDTQYF.

V usage is TRBV6-5 and J usage is TRBJ1-2; weak D call: TRBD1 (6 bases). The V end was cut by 5 bases, the J end by 4 bases, with 14 bases between. The CDR3 runs 14 residues. Germline CDR1 reads MNHEY; CDR2 reads SVGAGI. The CDR3 is CASSHRDLTYGYTF. Here the CDR3 DNA reads TGTGCCAGCAGTCACAGGGATCTAACCTATGGCTACACCTTC.

V gene TRBV29-1 combines with J gene TRBJ1-3; D is ambiguous. This CDR3 comprises 14 residues. The ends were cut back, 6 bases at V and 2 bases at J, with 14 bases in the middle. CDR1 and CDR2 (germline): SQVTM, ANQGSEA. The CDR3 coding sequence is TGCAGCGTCCGAGGGTCAGCCACTGGAAACACCATATATTTT. This translates into CSVRGSATGNTIYF.

The genes are TRBV7-9 and TRBJ2-1, with TRBD2 matching 8 bases. The germline CDR1 and CDR2 sequences are SEHNR and FQNEAQ (reference sequence). CDR3 length: 16 amino acids. Unmatched junction bases numbered 12, after V lost 5 bases and J lost 6 bases. The CDR3, as DNA: TGTGCCAGCAGCGGAGGTGGAGCGGGAGTGGGCAATGAGCAGTTCTTC. It translates to CASSGGGAGVGNEQFF.

The gene calls are TRBV6-6 and TRBJ2-3; no clear D. This CDR3 is built from 15 residues. Germline lookup yields CDR1 MNHNY and CDR2 SVGAGI (reference sequence). With 6 bases removed from V and 2 bases from J, the gap between germline ends came to 15 bases. This chain's CDR3 is CASSPSNRVTDTQYF. The CDR3 bases are TGTGCCAGCAGCCCCTCGAACCGGGTCACAGATACGCAGTATTTT.

The V call is TRBV6-1, the J call TRBJ2-2; D is perhaps TRBD1 (5 bases). Germline assignment: CDR1 MNHNS and CDR2 SASEGT. The V end was cut by 8 bases, the J end by 11 bases, with 12 bases between. The CDR3 extends over 11 amino acids. The CDR3 region has the DNA TGTGCCAGCTGGCAGGGCGGCGAGCTGTTTTTT. Encoded protein: CASWQGGELFF.

CDR3 region: CASSPRGDLSGELFF. The CDR3 coding sequence is TGTGCCAGCTCACCACGCGGGGATCTGTCCGGGGAGCTGTTTTTT. The chain has TRBV18 and TRBJ2-2, with D possibly matching TRBD2 (6 bases). Germline V gene sequence: CDR1 KGHSH, CDR2 LQKENI. This CDR3 is 15 amino acids long. The ends were cut back, 1 base at V and 6 bases at J, with 12 bases in the middle.

This clone showed up just a few times. The V call is TRBV5-1, the J call TRBJ2-5, with 8 bases that match TRBD2. CDR1 and CDR2 (germline): SGHRS, YFSETQ. The CDR3 covers 15 residues. V was pared by 0 bases and J by 5 bases, with 6 bases of the junction left unmatched. Here the CDR3 DNA reads TGCGCCAGCAGCTTGGATTACGGGAGGGGTGAGACCCAGTACTTC. It is translated as CASSLDYGRGETQYF.

V is TRBV6-1 and J is TRBJ2-1; 11 bases match TRBD2. Germline V gene data show CDR1 as MNHNS and CDR2 as SASEGT. This CDR3 region has 15 residues. V was pared by 5 bases and J by 8 bases, with 8 bases of the junction left unmatched. The CDR3 nucleotides read TGTGCCAGCAGTCTCCGGGGTAGCGGGAGGGATGAGCAGTTCTTC. Its protein is CASSLRGSGRDEQFF.

This clone appeared a single time. The gene calls are TRBV5-1 and TRBJ1-2; D is perhaps TRBD1 (6 bases). Germline V gene data show CDR1 as SGHRS and CDR2 as YFSETQ. This CDR3 contains 14 residues. Trimming took 0 bases from V and 7 from J, leaving 13 bases between them. For the CDR3, the DNA is TGCGCCAGCAGCTTGGTAGGGGGAGGGTCTGGCTACACCTTC. It yields the protein CASSLVGGGSGYTF.

This clone was observed a single time. This sequence joins TRBV5-1 and TRBJ2-1, with D perhaps TRBD2 (6 bases). CDR3 length equals 15 residues. Germline V CDR1 and CDR2: SGHRS, YFSETQ. The V and J ends lost 0 bases and 3 bases respectively, with 10 bases between them. DNA for the CDR3: TGCGCCAGCAGCTTGGAGGCTAGCGACTACAATGAGCAGTTCTTC. The encoded protein is CASSLEASDYNEQFF. The full variable domain, rest sourced from reference TRBV5-1 and TRBJ2-1, is KAGVTQTPRYLIKTRGQQVTLSCSPISGHRSVSWYQQTPGQGLQFLFEYFSETQRNKGNFPGRFSGRQFSNSRSEMNVSTLELGDSALYLCASSLEASDYNEQFFGPGTRLTVL.

The J gene is TRBJ2-7, the V gene TRBV19; 8 bases are a match to TRBD2. V lost 5 bases to trimming and J lost 2 bases; unmatched junction nucleotides: 2. The CDR3 is made up of 13 amino acids. Germline V gene sequence: CDR1 LNHDA, CDR2 SQIVND (reference sequence). CDR3 nucleotides: TGTGCCAGTAGTGCGGGACTAGCCTACGAGCAGTACTTC. This gives the protein CASSAGLAYEQYF. The whole variable domain, remainder taken from reference TRBV19 and TRBJ2-7, is DGGITQSPKYLFRKEGQNVTLSCEQNLNHDAMYWYRQDPGQGLRLIYYSQIVNDFQKGDIAEGYSVSREKKESFPLTVTSAQKNPTAFYLCASSAGLAYEQYFGPGTRLTVT.

This chain uses TRBV6-1 with TRBJ1-1; TRBD1 might be the D (6 bases). CDR3 size: 14 residues. CDR1 is MNHNS, CDR2 SASEGT, per germline. The V end lost 4 bases, the J end lost 3 bases, and 12 bases lay between the germline ends. DNA for the CDR3: TGTGCCAGCAGTGTAGGGGGTTGGGACACTGAAGCTTTCTTT. Translating it yields CASSVGGWDTEAFF.

This clone was seen once. The J gene is TRBJ1-2, the V gene TRBV5-1, with a weak D call TRBD1 (5 bases). V gave up 2 bases and J gave up 7 bases, with 12 bases separating them. Germline CDR1 SGHRS, CDR2 YFSETQ. This CDR3 is built from 13 residues. The CDR3 region has the DNA TGCGCCAGCAGCTTCGGGGGGTTGGGTGGCTACACCTTC. It specifies CASSFGGLGGYTF.

The chain recombines TRBV29-1 with TRBJ1-1, with unresolved D. Germline lookup yields CDR1 SQVTM and CDR2 ANQGSEA. CDR3 length: 11 residues. The V end lost 5 bases, the J end lost 10 bases, and 14 bases lay between the germline ends. The CDR3 bases are TGCAGCGTTTCGCACCTAGGCTCAGCTTTCTTT. Encoded protein: CSVSHLGSAFF.

The V and J genes are TRBV7-9 and TRBJ1-2; the match to TRBD1 covers 7 bases. The ends lost 4 bases at V and 2 bases at J; junction bases unmatched: 7. The CDR3 length is 15 residues. CDR1 and CDR2 from the germline V gene are SEHNR and FQNEAQ (reference sequence). CDR3 protein: CASSSDRLRNYGYTF. CDR3 nucleotide sequence: TGTGCCAGCAGCTCGGACAGGCTAAGAAACTATGGCTACACCTTC.

The chain couples TRBV25-1 to TRBJ2-1; no clear D gene. Germline V CDR1 and CDR2: MGHDK, SYGVNS. Between the trimmed V and J ends, which lost 3 bases and 2 bases, there was a span of 14 bases. This CDR3 is built from 16 residues. The CDR3 spells CASSERLLGPYNEQFF. CDR3 nucleotide sequence: TGTGCCAGCAGTGAGCGACTCCTTGGCCCCTACAATGAGCAGTTCTTC. Looking up the rest from reference TRBV25-1 and TRBJ2-1 gives the full variable domain: EADIYQTPRYLVIGTGKKITLECSQTMGHDKMYWYQQDPGMELHLIHYSYGVNSTEKGDLSSESTVSRIRTEHFPLTLESARPSHTSQYLCASSERLLGPYNEQFFGPGTRLTVL.

V usage is TRBV6-1 and J usage is TRBJ2-5, with 9 bases that match TRBD1. The J call is doubtful: the DNA matches TRBJ2-7 better. CDR3 length: 15 amino acids. CDR1 and CDR2 (germline): MNHNS, SASEGT. The CDR3 is CASMKLGTGPYEQYF. In DNA form, the CDR3 reads TGTGCCAGCATGAAATTGGGGACAGGGCCCTACGAGCAGTACTTC.

V and J are TRBV30 and TRBJ2-1, with 8 bases identical to TRBD2. CDR3 length equals 16 residues. Germline assignment: CDR1 GTSNPN and CDR2 SVGIG (reference sequence). Trimming removed 0 bases from V and 6 bases from J; junction bases left unmatched: 10. The CDR3 coding sequence is TGTGCCTGGAGTGTAAGAGCGGGAGTAACTGGCAATGAGCAGTTCTTC. The encoded protein is CAWSVRAGVTGNEQFF.

This chain uses TRBV30 with TRBJ1-5, with D possibly being TRBD1 (5 bases). Trimming cost V 2 bases and J 5 bases, with 10 bases left between them. The CDR3 runs to 13 residues. Germline V gene data show CDR1 as GTSNPN and CDR2 as SVGIG (reference sequence). The CDR3 DNA sequence: TGTGCCTGGAGTCTTACACAGGATCAGCCCCAGCATTTT. It specifies CAWSLTQDQPQHF.

The rearrangement joins TRBV9 to TRBJ2-1; 11 positions match TRBD2. Germline-derived CDR1 and CDR2 are SGDLS and YYNGEE. This CDR3 region has 15 residues. V was pared by 0 bases and J by 6 bases, with 2 bases of the junction left unmatched. This chain's CDR3 is CASSVVAGGPNEQFF. CDR3 bases: TGTGCCAGCAGCGTAGTAGCGGGAGGGCCCAATGAGCAGTTCTTC.

This clone has a single count. Distinct nucleotide sequences in the sample also encode this CDR3. The V call is TRBV6-5, the J call TRBJ1-2; the match to TRBD1 covers 7 bases. This CDR3 contains 13 residues. Looked up from germline, CDR1 is MNHEY and CDR2 is SVGAGI. J was trimmed by 4 bases and V by 6 bases; bases with no gene match: 5. CDR3 sequence (DNA): TGTGCCAGCAGACCGACAGGGATCTATGGCTACACCTTC. It encodes CASRPTGIYGYTF.

There are a few counts of this clone. The CDR3 sequence is CASSRPGPNTEAFF. The CDR3, as DNA: TGTGCCAGCAGTAGACCGGGTCCCAACACTGAAGCTTTCTTT. The chain combines TRBV6-5 with TRBJ1-1; D is uncertain. Germline assignment: CDR1 MNHEY and CDR2 SVGAGI. The CDR3 totals 14 residues. The V end lost 5 bases, the J end lost 2 bases, and 12 bases lay between the germline ends.

J is TRBJ2-7 and V is TRBV28; 7 bases map to TRBD2. Germline V gives CDR1 MDHEN, CDR2 SYDVKM. J gave up 0 bases and V 6 bases, and 5 bases lay outside the gene matches. CDR3 length equals 14 residues. CDR3 in DNA: TGTGCCAGCAGCGAGGGCGGGAGCTCCTACGAGCAGTACTTC. Translation gives CASSEGGSSYEQYF.

The table lists this clone with a few counts. This chain connects TRBV6-5 to TRBJ2-5, with D perhaps TRBD2 (5 bases). The V gene lost 5 bases and the J gene lost 2 bases, with 12 bases spanning the gap. This CDR3 region has 14 residues. Germline assignment: CDR1 MNHEY and CDR2 SVGAGI. CDR3 protein: CASSPDYPQETQYF. The CDR3 DNA follows: TGTGCCAGCAGTCCCGACTACCCTCAAGAGACCCAGTACTTC.

The rearrangement links TRBV30 to TRBJ2-6, with D possibly matching TRBD1 (7 bases). This CDR3 comprises 16 residues. V lost 5 bases and J 0 bases, leaving 14 bases between the germline ends. CDR1 is GTSNPN and CDR2 is SVGIG in the germline V gene (reference sequence). CDR3 in amino acids: CAWYAGGNSGANVLTF. CDR3 sequence (DNA): TGTGCCTGGTACGCAGGGGGGAACTCTGGGGCCAACGTCCTGACTTTC.

This chain connects TRBV6-1 to TRBJ2-7, with TRBD2 as a possible D gene (6 bases). CDR3 length: 16 residues. V was cut by 4 bases and J by 2 bases, with 18 bases left in between. Germline V CDR1 and CDR2: MNHNS, SASEGT. The CDR3 loop reads CASSAPSAGVTYEQYF. CDR3 DNA sequence: TGTGCCAGCAGTGCCCCGTCAGCGGGTGTTACCTACGAGCAGTACTTC.